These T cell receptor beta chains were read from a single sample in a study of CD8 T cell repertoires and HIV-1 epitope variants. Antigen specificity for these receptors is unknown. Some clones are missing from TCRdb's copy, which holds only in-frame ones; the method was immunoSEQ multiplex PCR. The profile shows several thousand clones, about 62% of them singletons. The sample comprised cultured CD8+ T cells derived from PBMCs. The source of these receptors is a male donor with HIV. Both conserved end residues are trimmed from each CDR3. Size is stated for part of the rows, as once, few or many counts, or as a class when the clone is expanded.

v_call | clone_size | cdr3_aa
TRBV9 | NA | ASSVVVRNTEAF
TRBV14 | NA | ASSTGTGYGYT
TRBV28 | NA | ASSLSTSTDTQY
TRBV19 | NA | ASSSGTSGRGGYNEQF
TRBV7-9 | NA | ASSLLAGGLDEQY
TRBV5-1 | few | ASSLAQTGALNTEAF
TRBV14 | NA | ASSHRQPYTGELF
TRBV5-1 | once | ASSLNNQRDAYEQY
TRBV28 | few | ASSLLEGDYGYT
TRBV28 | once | ASTMDRGTSEAF
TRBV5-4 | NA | ASSFLGPGELF
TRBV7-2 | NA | ASSSGGGVQETQY
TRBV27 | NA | ASMGRGLNYEQY
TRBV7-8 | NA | ASSLGGAPQH
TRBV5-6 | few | ASSFEGTEYEQY
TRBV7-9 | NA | ASSLGDPGPPPYEQF
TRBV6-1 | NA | ASSEGAADWNQPQH
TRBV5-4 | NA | ASSLKRGDPYEQY
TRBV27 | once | ASSLWGGVNTEAF
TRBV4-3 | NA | ASSQDRLGYSYEQY
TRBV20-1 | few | SARGPGELF
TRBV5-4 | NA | ASSPGADNYGYT
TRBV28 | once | ASSLVSPLGEQF
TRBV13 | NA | ASSFADSFYGYT
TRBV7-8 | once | ASSLAGWGVPHGNIQY
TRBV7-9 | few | ASSTTSGGPDTQY
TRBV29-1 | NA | SVIGQGLWEKF
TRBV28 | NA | ASSRLAGRDEQF
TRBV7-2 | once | ASSLDATGYTEAF
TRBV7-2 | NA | ASSLGRAAGQPQH
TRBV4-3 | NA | ASGQDHRNLNYEQY
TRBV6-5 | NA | ATLSNFLSGNTIY
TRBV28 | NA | ASKTSVSTNEKLF
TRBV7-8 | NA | ASSRGGSSNQPQH
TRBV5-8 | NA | ASSWVDRTYEQY
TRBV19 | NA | ASSIGRVDRYGYT
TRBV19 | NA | ASSIGSGTYNEQF
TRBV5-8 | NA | ASSLIRLEQY
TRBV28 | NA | ASSLETGELF
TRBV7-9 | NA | ASSLKPAGGELF
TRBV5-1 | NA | ASSLALNEQF
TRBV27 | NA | ASSGQGPLNSPLH
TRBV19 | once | ASSSGGAGELF
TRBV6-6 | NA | ASSSPDRAKNIQY
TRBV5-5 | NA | ASSLTGLGQF
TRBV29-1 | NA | SASLTDMNTEAF
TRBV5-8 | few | ASSRDRGGSPLH
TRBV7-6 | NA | ASSRGASGGDTYEQY
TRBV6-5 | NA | ASSPGTGSYEQY
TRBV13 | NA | ASSLSAGSSYEQY
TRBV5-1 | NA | ASSLAVTDTQY